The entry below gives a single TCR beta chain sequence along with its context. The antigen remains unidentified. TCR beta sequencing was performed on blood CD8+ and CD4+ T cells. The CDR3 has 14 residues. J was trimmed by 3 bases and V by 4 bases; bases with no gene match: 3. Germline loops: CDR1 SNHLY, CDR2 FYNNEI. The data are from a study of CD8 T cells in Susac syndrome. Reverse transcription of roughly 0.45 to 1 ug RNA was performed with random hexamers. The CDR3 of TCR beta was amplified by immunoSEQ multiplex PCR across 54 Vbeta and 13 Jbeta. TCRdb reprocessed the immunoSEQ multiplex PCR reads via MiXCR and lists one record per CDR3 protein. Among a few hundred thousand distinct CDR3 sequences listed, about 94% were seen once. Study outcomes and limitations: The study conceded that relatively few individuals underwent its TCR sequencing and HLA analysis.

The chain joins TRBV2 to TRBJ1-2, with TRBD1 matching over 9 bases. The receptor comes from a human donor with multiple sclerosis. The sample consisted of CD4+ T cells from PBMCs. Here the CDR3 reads CASSVRDRDYGYTF. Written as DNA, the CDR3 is TGTGCCAGCAGTGTCCGGGACAGGGACTATGGCTACACCTTC.